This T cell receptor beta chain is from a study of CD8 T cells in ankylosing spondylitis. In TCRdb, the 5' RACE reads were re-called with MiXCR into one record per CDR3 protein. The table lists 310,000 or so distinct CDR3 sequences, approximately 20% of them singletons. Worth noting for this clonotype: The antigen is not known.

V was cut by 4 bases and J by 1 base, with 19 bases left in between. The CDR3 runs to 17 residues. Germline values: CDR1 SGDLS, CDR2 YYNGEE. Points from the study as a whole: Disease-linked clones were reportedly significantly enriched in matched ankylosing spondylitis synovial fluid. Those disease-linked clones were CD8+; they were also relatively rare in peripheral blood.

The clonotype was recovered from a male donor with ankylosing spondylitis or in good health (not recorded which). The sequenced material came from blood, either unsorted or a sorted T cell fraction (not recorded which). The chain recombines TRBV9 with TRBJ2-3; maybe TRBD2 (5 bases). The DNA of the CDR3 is TGTGCCAGCAGCCCCGGGCTAGGGCTAGCCGGCACAGATACGCAGTATTTT. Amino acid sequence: CASSPGLGLAGTDTQYF.